Shown below are 27 T cell receptor beta chains from a single sample sequenced in a study of shared clonotypes between healthy human individuals. Repertoires were generated with immunoSEQ multiplex PCR, while TCRdb's copy carries only in-frame clones and drops some. The sample has roughly 2,000,000 clones, 85% to 95% seen once. Naivety among CD8 cells was defined by CD45RO negativity and positive CCR7 selection, thereby excluding terminally differentiated effector memory CD45RA+ cells. The material sequenced was naive CD8+ T cells from PBMCs. These receptor sequences come from a man between 18 and 35 years old in good health. Some clones in this sample may be carry-over from other donors' samples.

This clone was recorded only once. The V gene is TRBV9, the J gene TRBJ2-2, with TRBD1 identical over 10 bases. This CDR3 comprises 17 residues. Trimming removed 2 bases from V and 4 bases from J; junction bases left unmatched: 8. Germline values: CDR1 SGDLS, CDR2 YYNGEE. DNA of the CDR3: TGTGCCAGCAGCGTCCGACAGGGGGCTTTGGGCACCGGGGAGCTGTTTTTT. Amino acid sequence: CASSVRQGALGTGELFF.

The chain links TRBV28 to TRBJ1-1, with D possibly TRBD1 on 6 matching bases. Germline V gene sequence: CDR1 MDHEN, CDR2 SYDVKM. The CDR3 consists of 14 residues. The V end was cut by 5 bases, the J end by 3 bases, with 13 bases between. CDR3: CASSPGGFDTEAFF. The CDR3 DNA is TGTGCCAGCAGTCCGGGGGGCTTTGACACTGAAGCTTTCTTT.

V usage is TRBV4-1 and J usage is TRBJ1-2; D is possibly TRBD1 (6 bases). V lost 0 bases, J lost 4 bases, and 21 bases lay in between. The CDR3 length is 18 residues. CDR1 and CDR2 (germline): MGHRA, YSYEKL. The CDR3 reads CASSQDLETGLTLYGYTF. DNA of the CDR3: TGCGCCAGCAGCCAAGATCTCGAGACAGGCCTTACCCTCTATGGCTACACCTTC.

The genes are TRBV28 and TRBJ2-3; perhaps TRBD2 as D (6 bases). The length of the CDR3 is 15 residues. The V end was cut by 4 bases, the J end by 2 bases, with 13 bases between. Looked up from germline, CDR1 is MDHEN and CDR2 is SYDVKM. In DNA form, the CDR3 reads TGTGCCAGCAGTTCCGGGACTTTGCCCACAGATACGCAGTATTTT. Its protein is CASSSGTLPTDTQYF.

This chain connects TRBV9 to TRBJ2-1, with D possibly being TRBD2 (6 bases). Trimming stripped 2 bases from V and 8 bases from J, with 20 bases between. From germline, CDR1 is SGDLS and CDR2 YYNGEE. This CDR3 contains 16 residues. DNA of the CDR3: TGTGCCAGCAGCGTGCGAGGTCCCGGAGGGGTTCATGAGCAGTTCTTC. Its protein product is CASSVRGPGGVHEQFF.

J is TRBJ2-7 and V is TRBV7-9; a possible D gene is TRBD2 (6 bases). Germline V gene lookup returns CDR1 SEHNR and CDR2 FQNEAQ (reference sequence). The CDR3 sequence is 12 residues long. Trimming left V 5 bases short and J 7 bases short, with 12 bases between. CDR3 bases: TGTGCCAGCAGCGGGGGGAAGCGGGAGCAGTACTTC. Its translation is CASSGGKREQYF.

The CDR3 sequence is CASSLLRGAGTEAFF. In nucleotides, the CDR3 is TGTGCCAGCAGTTTATTGAGAGGAGCGGGCACTGAAGCTTTCTTT. V is TRBV27 and J is TRBJ1-1; no reliable D call. The CDR3 consists of 15 residues. V was cut by 1 base and J by 4 bases, with 13 bases left in between. Germline lookup yields CDR1 MNHEY and CDR2 SMNVEV (reference sequence).

The chain has TRBV11-2 and TRBJ1-4, with D unresolved. This CDR3 comprises 13 residues. The germline V gene encodes CDR1 SGHAT and CDR2 FQNNGV. V was clipped by 2 bases and J by 8 bases, with 9 bases between them. The CDR3 coding sequence is TGTGCCAGCAGCTTATATGGGTCCGAAAAACTGTTTTTT. This gives the protein CASSLYGSEKLFF.

The rearrangement joins TRBV5-1 to TRBJ2-5; 7 nucleotides line up with TRBD2. From germline, CDR1 is SGHRS and CDR2 YFSETQ. This CDR3 has 16 amino acids. With V trimmed by 2 bases and J by 2 bases, 9 bases remained unmatched. CDR3 in amino acids: CASSFDGGRNQETQYF. The CDR3 nucleotides are TGCGCCAGCAGCTTCGATGGCGGGAGAAATCAAGAGACCCAGTACTTC. The entire variable domain, with the rest obtained from reference TRBV5-1 and TRBJ2-5, is as follows: KAGVTQTPRYLIKTRGQQVTLSCSPISGHRSVSWYQQTPGQGLQFLFEYFSETQRNKGNFPGRFSGRQFSNSRSEMNVSTLELGDSALYLCASSFDGGRNQETQYFGPGTRLLVL.

This rearrangement joins TRBV6-1 to TRBJ2-7; D possibly uses TRBD1 or TRBD2 (6 bases each). The CDR3 length is 15 residues. V lost 8 bases to trimming and J lost 2 bases, with 19 bases between them. The V gene's germline CDR1 is MNHNS and CDR2 SASEGT. The CDR3 DNA reads as TGTGCCAGCGGGGACTCGGGACACCTAACCTACGAGCAGTACTTC. Translated: CASGDSGHLTYEQYF.

The rearrangement joins TRBV28 to TRBJ2-2; no reliable D call. The CDR3 loop spans 14 amino acids. Germline assignment: CDR1 MDHEN and CDR2 SYDVKM. V was cut by 6 bases and J by 6 bases, with 14 bases left in between. The CDR3 bases are TGTGCCAGCAGCTACGGACCGAGATCCGGGGAGCTGTTTTTT. Translation: CASSYGPRSGELFF.

The chain has TRBV14 and TRBJ1-1; no clear D. V lost 0 bases, J lost 7 bases, and 6 bases lay in between. The CDR3 contains 12 residues. Germline lookup yields CDR1 SGHDN and CDR2 FVKESK. The DNA of the CDR3 is TGTGCCAGCAGCCAAGAAACAGTTGAAGCTTTCTTT. This encodes CASSQETVEAFF.

The chain employs TRBV29-1 and TRBJ1-4; D remains unclear. V was cut by 4 bases and J by 0 bases, with 9 bases left in between. This CDR3 is 14 amino acids long. Per the germline V gene, CDR1 is SQVTM and CDR2 is ANQGSEA. The CDR3 DNA reads as TGCAGCGTTGGTATCGGTGCAACTAATGAAAAACTGTTTTTT. It translates to CSVGIGATNEKLFF.

The rearrangement uses TRBV7-2 and TRBJ1-2, with D unclear. Germline V gene sequence: CDR1 SGHTA, CDR2 FQGNSA. The CDR3 is made up of 11 amino acids. Trimming left V 6 bases short and J 4 bases short, with 6 bases between. In DNA form, the CDR3 reads TGTGCCAGCAGGAAGAGCTATGGCTACACCTTC. It specifies CASRKSYGYTF.

The V call is TRBV5-4, the J call TRBJ2-1; 7 positions agree with TRBD2. The CDR3 loop spans 19 amino acids. Germline values: CDR1 SGHNT, CDR2 YYREEE (reference sequence). The ends lost 0 bases at V and 0 bases at J; junction bases unmatched: 12. CDR3 in amino acids: CASSLDSRLAVSSYNEQFF. For the CDR3, the DNA is TGTGCCAGCAGCTTGGACAGCAGACTAGCTGTAAGCTCCTACAATGAGCAGTTCTTC.

The J gene is TRBJ1-2, the V gene TRBV4-1; D may be TRBD1 (5 bases). The V gene lost 1 base and the J gene lost 3 bases, with 12 bases spanning the gap. Germline V CDR1 and CDR2: MGHRA, YSYEKL. The CDR3 sequence is 15 residues long. The CDR3 reads CASSQGGGADYGYTF. The CDR3 bases are TGCGCCAGCAGCCAAGGTGGGGGAGCAGACTATGGCTACACCTTC.

The sample holds one count of this clone. The chain employs TRBV9 and TRBJ2-5; 8 positions match TRBD1. Germline trimming cut 4 bases from V and 2 bases from J; bases unmatched to any gene: 16. This CDR3 comprises 18 residues. Germline CDR1 reads SGDLS; CDR2 reads YYNGEE. The CDR3 bases are TGTGCCAGCAGCCCAGGGGGCAGGGGGCTCCCGTGGCAAGAGACCCAGTACTTC. Protein product: CASSPGGRGLPWQETQYF.

Comments on this clone: Other DNA sequences in the same sample also yield this CDR3. The chain links TRBV6-5 to TRBJ2-1; 7 nucleotides agree with TRBD2. Trimming at V came to 0 bases and at J to 1 base, leaving 3 bases not matched to a gene. The CDR3 runs to 16 residues. Germline CDR1 is MNHEY and CDR2 is SVGAGI. In nucleotides, the CDR3 is TGTGCCAGCAGTTACTCGGTGGGGGGGTCCTACAATGAGCAGTTCTTC. It encodes CASSYSVGGSYNEQFF.

This clone was counted once. Here the CDR3 reads CASSSSRVYGYTF. The CDR3 DNA follows: TGTGCCAGCAGCTCCAGCCGGGTCTATGGCTACACCTTC. V and J are TRBV7-8 and TRBJ1-2, with D hard to call. V lost 4 bases and J 4 bases, leaving 10 bases between the germline ends. Germline V lookup: CDR1 SGHVS, CDR2 FQNEAQ. The CDR3 is made up of 13 amino acids.

This chain uses TRBV27 with TRBJ2-7; TRBD2 matches 9 bases. With 5 bases clipped from V and 3 bases from J, the junction kept 8 bases outside the gene matches. Germline V CDR1 and CDR2: MNHEY, SMNVEV (reference sequence). This CDR3 is built from 15 residues. CDR3 coding DNA: TGTGCCAGCAGTCCCATAGGACTAGCGAGCTACGAGCAGTACTTC. Translation: CASSPIGLASYEQYF.

This chain joins TRBV19 and TRBJ2-1; a possible D gene is TRBD2 (6 bases). CDR3 length: 15 amino acids. CDR1 is LNHDA and CDR2 is SQIVND in the germline V gene (reference sequence). Between the trimmed V and J ends, which lost 4 bases and 6 bases, there was a span of 16 bases. The CDR3 spells CASSTDWEDFNEQFF. CDR3 in DNA: TGTGCCAGTAGTACGGACTGGGAGGATTTCAATGAGCAGTTCTTC.

This clone was recorded once. V gene TRBV28 combines with J gene TRBJ1-3, with D unclear. CDR1 MDHEN and CDR2 SYDVKM come from the germline V gene. The CDR3 is 17 amino acids. Deletions cut 0 bases from V and 2 bases from J, with 14 bases between. CDR3 sequence: CASSLWSGGSTGNTIYF. The CDR3 DNA follows: TGTGCCAGCAGTTTATGGTCGGGTGGCAGCACTGGAAACACCATATATTTT. Variable domain in full (rest from reference TRBV28 and TRBJ1-3): DVKVTQSSRYLVKRTGEKVFLECVQDMDHENMFWYRQDPGLGLRLIYFSYDVKMKEKGDIPEGYSVSREKKERFSLILESASTNQTSMYLCASSLWSGGSTGNTIYFGEGSWLTVV.

V is TRBV10-2 and J is TRBJ1-5, with 8 bases identical to TRBD1. The germline V gene has CDR1 WSHSY and CDR2 SAAADI. V lost 3 bases and J lost 6; bases outside the gene matches: 4. The CDR3 extends over 14 amino acids. The CDR3: CASSERQGAQPQHF. The CDR3 DNA sequence: TGCGCCAGCAGTGAAAGGCAGGGGGCTCAGCCCCAGCATTTT.

The chain has TRBV28 and TRBJ2-7; D is unclear. From germline, CDR1 is MDHEN and CDR2 SYDVKM. Trimming took 5 bases from V and 0 from J, leaving 11 bases between them. This CDR3 has 14 residues. The CDR3 coding sequence is TGTGCCAGCAGTCCCCGGTGGGCCTCCTACGAGCAGTACTTC. It translates to CASSPRWASYEQYF.

This sequence joins TRBV5-4 and TRBJ2-7, with 9 nucleotides matching TRBD1. Germline CDR1 reads SGHNT; CDR2 reads YYREEE (reference sequence). J lost 2 bases, V lost 0 bases, and 6 bases had no gene match. This CDR3 has 16 amino acids. CDR3 sequence: CASSLGGTGTAYEQYF. As DNA, the CDR3 is TGTGCCAGCAGCTTGGGAGGGACAGGGACGGCCTACGAGCAGTACTTC.

This clone was seen more than once but under ten times. For the CDR3, the DNA is TGTGCCAGCAGCTTGACGACAAACACCGGGGAGCTGTTTTTT. It codes for CASSLTTNTGELFF. J is TRBJ2-2 and V is TRBV5-6; D uncertain. This CDR3 contains 14 residues. In germline, CDR1 is SGHDT, CDR2 YYEEEE. Trimming took 1 base from V and 2 from J, leaving 6 bases between them.

The chain recombines TRBV9 with TRBJ1-2; 11 bases align to TRBD1. CDR3 length equals 17 residues. J lost 0 bases, V lost 4 bases, and 8 bases had no gene match. Per germline, CDR1 SGDLS and CDR2 YYNGEE. CDR3 residues: CASSLRDRGLANYGYTF. CDR3 DNA: TGTGCCAGCAGCCTAAGGGACAGGGGGTTAGCTAACTATGGCTACACCTTC.